This TCR beta chain was found in a study of T cell responses to AZD1222 COVID-19 vaccine. Sequenced by immunoSEQ multiplex PCR; TCRdb stores in-frame clones only, minus some. The sample has some 110,000 clones, roughly 90% seen once. This CDR3 comprises 13 residues. The V gene's germline CDR1 is SGHTA and CDR2 FQGNSA. V lost 7 bases to trimming and J lost 4 bases, with 13 bases between them. Comments on this clone: Antigen: not known.

General observations from the study: The CD4 TCRs associated with vaccination extended across spike and predominated at 160-218 and 743-854. Nearly half of spike-specific TCRs reportedly target variant regions that are unmutated in the B.1.351 and B.1.1.7 variants. Baseline antibody screening turned up just a handful of seropositive AZD1222 recipients. After two AZD1222 doses, spike-specific TCR breadth and depth rose versus day 0.

The receptor comes from an adult in good health. The material was peripheral blood, obtained on day 0 of AZD1222 vaccination. This chain links TRBV7-2 with TRBJ1-2; tentatively, D is TRBD1 (6 bases). The DNA for the CDR3 is TGTGCCAGCACCACAGGGATGGGCTATGGCTACACCTTC. Protein: CASTTGMGYGYTF. Using reference TRBV7-2 and TRBJ1-2 for the parts outside the CDR3, the full variable domain is GAGVSQSPSNKVTEKGKDVELRCDPISGHTALYWYRQSLGQGLEFLIYFQGNSAPDKSGLPSDRFSAERTGGSVSTLTIQRTQQEDSAVYLCASTTGMGYGYTFGSGTRLTVV.